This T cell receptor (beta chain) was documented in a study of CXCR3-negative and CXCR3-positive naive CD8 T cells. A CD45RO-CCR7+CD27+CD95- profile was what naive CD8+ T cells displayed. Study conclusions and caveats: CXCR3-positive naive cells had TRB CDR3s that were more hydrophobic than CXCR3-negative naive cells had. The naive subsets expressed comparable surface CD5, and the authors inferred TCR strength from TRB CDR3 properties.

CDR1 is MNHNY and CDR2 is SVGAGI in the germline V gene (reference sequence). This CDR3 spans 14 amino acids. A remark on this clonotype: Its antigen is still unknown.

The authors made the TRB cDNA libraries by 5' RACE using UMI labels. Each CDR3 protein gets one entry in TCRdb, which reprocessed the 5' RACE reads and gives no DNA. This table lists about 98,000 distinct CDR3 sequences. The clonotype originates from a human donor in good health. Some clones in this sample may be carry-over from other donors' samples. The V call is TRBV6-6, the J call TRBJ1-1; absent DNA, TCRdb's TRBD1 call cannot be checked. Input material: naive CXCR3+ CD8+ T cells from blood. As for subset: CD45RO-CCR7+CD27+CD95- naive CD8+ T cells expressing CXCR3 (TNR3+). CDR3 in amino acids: CASSYQGENTEAFF.